This entry lists 8 T cell receptor beta chains sequenced from one sample in a study of T cells in Graves' hyperthyroidism and ophthalmopathy. TCR beta CDR3 regions were amplified from RNA. With the HTBI primer set, the TCR CDR3 went through a first round of RT-PCR. TCRdb re-derived calls from the multiplex PCR reads in MiXCR, one entry per CDR3 protein. The data contain about 320,000 distinct CDR3 sequences, roughly 15% of them singletons. The specimen was blood. The receptors here all came from a man aged 25-45 years with Graves' hyperthyroidism.

This clonotype has a count of ten or more. The gene calls are TRBV28 and TRBJ2-1; no firm D call. The CDR3 loop spans 17 amino acids. With 0 bases removed from V and 5 bases from J, the gap between germline ends came to 17 bases. Germline V CDR1 and CDR2: MDHEN, SYDVKM. The DNA of the CDR3 is TGTGCCAGCAGTTTATGGGACGCACAACCCCTACACAATGAGCAGTTCTTC. This encodes CASSLWDAQPLHNEQFF.

This sequence joins TRBV20-1 and TRBJ2-7; a weak D match, TRBD1 (6 bases). This CDR3 is 17 amino acids long. Looked up from germline, CDR1 is DFQATT and CDR2 is SNEGSKA (reference sequence). The V end lost 1 base, the J end lost 6 bases, and 25 bases lay between the germline ends. CDR3 sequence (DNA): TGCAGTGCTAGAGGAACACTCGCCGAGACAGGTATCGGCGAGCAGTACTTC. The encoded protein is CSARGTLAETGIGEQYF.

A few counts support this clonotype. V usage is TRBV28 and J usage is TRBJ1-2; no clear D. The CDR3 length is 12 residues. Germline CDR1 MDHEN, CDR2 SYDVKM. V was pared by 3 bases and J by 4 bases, with 6 bases between. The CDR3 is CASSFGIYGYTF. CDR3 nucleotide sequence: TGTGCCAGCAGTTTCGGAATCTATGGCTACACCTTC.

This chain links TRBV7-9 with TRBJ2-5, with D possibly TRBD1 on 5 matching bases. The CDR3 is made up of 16 amino acids. V was shortened by 5 bases and J by 1 base, with 17 bases between the two germline ends. Germline loops: CDR1 SEHNR, CDR2 FQNEAQ (reference sequence). This chain's CDR3 is CASSPTRAGLQETQYF. For the CDR3, the DNA is TGTGCCAGCAGCCCCACCCGTGCAGGGCTCCAAGAGACCCAGTACTTC.

This clonotype was detected ten times or more. This sequence joins TRBV10-3 and TRBJ2-3; perhaps TRBD1 as D (5 bases). The V and J ends lost 4 bases and 2 bases respectively, with 13 bases between them. Germline CDR1 ENHRY, CDR2 SYGVKD. The CDR3 covers 15 residues. Written as DNA, the CDR3 is TGTGCCATCAGTGTTGACAGTCAGCCCACAGATACGCAGTATTTT. The encoded protein is CAISVDSQPTDTQYF.

The gene calls are TRBV10-3 and TRBJ2-2, with D possibly being TRBD2 (6 bases). The V end was cut by 2 bases, the J end by 2 bases, with 15 bases between. The length of the CDR3 is 17 residues. The germline V gene encodes CDR1 ENHRY and CDR2 SYGVKD. This CDR3 is CAISEPEGGINTGELFF. The DNA of the CDR3 is TGTGCCATCAGTGAGCCGGAGGGCGGGATCAACACCGGGGAGCTGTTTTTT.

This clonotype was seen only a few times. The chain combines TRBV24-1 with TRBJ2-3, with 10 bases matching TRBD2. This CDR3 has 15 residues. The germline CDR1 and CDR2 sequences are KGHDR and SFDVKD. V lost 4 bases to trimming and J lost 4 bases; unmatched junction nucleotides: 4. The CDR3 loop is CATSDPSGSADTQYF. In nucleotides, the CDR3 is TGTGCCACCAGTGACCCTAGCGGGAGCGCAGATACGCAGTATTTT.

In its sample, this clonotype was seen a few times. The chain uses TRBV6-5 and TRBJ1-1; D is undetermined. The CDR3 runs 14 residues. Germline values: CDR1 MNHEY, CDR2 SVGAGI. V shed 2 bases and J shed 7 bases, with 14 bases lying between them. CDR3 amino acids: CASSYRANPGEAFF. The CDR3 nucleotides read TGTGCCAGCAGTTACAGGGCAAACCCCGGTGAAGCTTTCTTT.